This TCR beta chain was recorded in a study of T cell repertoires in urothelial bladder cancer (dated by TCRdb to about 2019). At the level of the whole study: Clinical stages of the 12 resected lesions were three cT0, three cTa, three cT1 and three cT2 or greater. A total of roughly 13 resected bladder lesions, made up of urothelial carcinoma (UC+) and benign (UC-) specimens, were studied. In the study, clonality of the TCR repertoire in bladder tumors was compared against clonality in benign bladder inflammation. Over ten patients with bladder lesions undergoing transurethral resection were identified prospectively.

Trimming takes 2 bases from V and 0 bases from J, and the germline ends sit 8 bases apart. The CDR3 runs 15 amino acids, cysteine and phenylalanine included. Only the CDR3 region is kept as DNA, spanning 45 bases read in frame from base 1. CDR1 SGHRS and CDR2 YFSETQ are derived from the germline V gene. At transurethral resection, specimens of the bladder lesions were collected and then stored at -80C. DNA was extracted from bladder specimens collected at transurethral resection. A word on this clone: This clone's antigen is unknown. No quality values exist for individual bases; no much larger clone is one base distant.

General conclusions and limits of the study: Urothelial carcinoma specimens had fewer T cells than benign specimens, with medians of approximately 5,500 and 24,000. In carcinoma specimens, up to roughly 17% of infiltrating lymphocytes were accounted for by a single T-cell clone, compared with more than 1.5% in benign specimens. Median tumor infiltrating lymphocyte percentage was approximately 2% in carcinoma specimens and about 12% in benign specimens.

The immunoSEQ assay was used to sequence the CDR3 region of the TCR beta chain. The source study handled its data this way. For each specimen, T-cell fraction, clonal dominance and maximum TCR clone frequency were calculated. The table was pulled from immuneACCESS by TCRdb, which kept in-frame rearrangements only. Such tables lose some clones; where checked, under half of the loss comes from unresolved V genes, and the rest has no known cause. V and J calls and clone size come straight from that table; D and trimming were deduced from the DNA. A total of fewer than 15,000 clones appear in this sample, 60% to 70% of them only once. The ten biggest clones cover approximately 9% of the sample.

Sequencing was done on a sample of tumor-infiltrating cells from bladder cancer. This clonotype was sampled from a human donor with urothelial carcinoma. Recombination linked TRBV5-1 to TRBJ1-4; confidence is insufficient to name the D gene. The CDR3 is CASSFQTATNEKLFF. The DNA sequence is TGCGCCAGCAGCTTCCAGACCGCAACTAATGAAAAACTGTTTTTT.